Listed below are T cell receptor beta chains from one sample, sequenced in a study of blood T cell repertoires in COVID-19. Sequencing used immunoSEQ multiplex PCR; TCRdb keeps in-frame clones, though not all of them. The repertoire holds about 300,000 clones, with 88% as singletons. The sequenced sample was peripheral blood. Every receptor here comes from a woman younger than 45 with COVID-19, enrolled during active disease. The CDR3 runs from the conserved cysteine through the conserved F or W. The order of the fields is V gene, J gene, clone size, D gene, CDR3 protein, CDR3 DNA. A D gene is named only where the DNA matches it firmly. Some rows mark clone size as missing; the rest say once, few, many or name a class of expanded clone.

v_gene: TRBV6-5; j_gene: TRBJ2-7; abundance: -; d_gene: TRBD1; CDR3aa: CASSYGTDLTYEQYF; CDR3nt: TGTGCCAGCAGCTACGGGACAGACCTTACCTACGAGCAGTACTTC
v_gene: TRBV28; j_gene: TRBJ1-2; abundance: few; d_gene: TRBD1; CDR3aa: CASSSIGQDHPYGYTF; CDR3nt: TGTGCCAGCAGTTCCATAGGACAGGACCACCCCTATGGCTACACCTTC
v_gene: TRBV7-9; j_gene: TRBJ2-5; abundance: -; d_gene: TRBD1; CDR3aa: CASSPGQLLQETQYF; CDR3nt: TGTGCCAGCAGCCCGGGACAGCTCCTCCAAGAGACCCAGTACTTC
v_gene: TRBV5-1; j_gene: TRBJ2-5; abundance: once; d_gene: TRBD2; CDR3aa: CASSPGGGNQETQYF; CDR3nt: TGCGCCAGCAGCCCCGGCGGGGGGAACCAAGAGACCCAGTACTTC
v_gene: TRBV9; j_gene: TRBJ2-1; abundance: -; d_gene: -; CDR3aa: CASSVASQLNEQFF; CDR3nt: TGTGCCAGCAGCGTAGCTTCACAGCTCAATGAGCAGTTCTTC
v_gene: TRBV7-2; j_gene: TRBJ1-2; abundance: few; d_gene: -; CDR3aa: CASSLKRGYGYTF; CDR3nt: TGTGCCAGCAGCCTGAAACGAGGCTATGGCTACACCTTC
v_gene: TRBV4-1; j_gene: TRBJ1-5; abundance: -; d_gene: -; CDR3aa: CASSQDHRDAHQPQHF; CDR3nt: TGCGCCAGCAGCCAGGACCACAGGGATGCTCATCAGCCCCAGCATTTT
v_gene: TRBV27; j_gene: TRBJ1-2; abundance: -; d_gene: TRBD1; CDR3aa: CASSPTGGWGYTF; CDR3nt: TGTGCCAGCTCACCCACAGGGGGCTGGGGCTACACCTTC
v_gene: TRBV7-8; j_gene: TRBJ1-5; abundance: once; d_gene: -; CDR3aa: CASSLRRERVKQPQHF; CDR3nt: TGTGCCAGCAGCTTAAGGAGGGAAAGGGTCAAACAGCCCCAGCATTTT
v_gene: TRBV6-2/TRBV6-3; j_gene: TRBJ1-5; abundance: -; d_gene: TRBD1; CDR3aa: CASSWDRWNQPQHF; CDR3nt: TGTGCCAGCAGTTGGGACAGGTGGAATCAGCCCCAGCATTTT
v_gene: TRBV3-1/TRBV3-2; j_gene: TRBJ1-2; abundance: -; d_gene: -; CDR3aa: CASSHYTGPGYTF; CDR3nt: TGTGCCAGCAGCCACTACACAGGGCCTGGCTACACCTTC
v_gene: TRBV21-1; j_gene: TRBJ1-1; abundance: -; d_gene: -; CDR3aa: CASSKTASFFGESEDTEAFF; CDR3nt: TGTGCCAGCAGCAAAACTGCTAGCTTCTTCGGCGAGTCTGAGGACACTGAAGCTTTCTTT
v_gene: TRBV7-9; j_gene: TRBJ1-2; abundance: few; d_gene: TRBD1; CDR3aa: CASSLRQGRGYTF; CDR3nt: TGTGCCAGCAGCCTTAGACAGGGCCGAGGCTACACCTTC
v_gene: TRBV13; j_gene: TRBJ2-3; abundance: -; d_gene: -; CDR3aa: CASSLDGGGTDTQYF; CDR3nt: TGTGCCAGCAGCTTAGACGGGGGAGGTACAGATACGCAGTATTTT
v_gene: TRBV18; j_gene: TRBJ2-7; abundance: once; d_gene: TRBD2; CDR3aa: CASSPREGYEQYF; CDR3nt: TGTGCCAGCTCCCCCCGGGAGGGCTACGAGCAGTACTTC
v_gene: TRBV25-1; j_gene: TRBJ1-1; abundance: -; d_gene: -; CDR3aa: CASSLHSIGSTEAFF; CDR3nt: TGTGCCAGCAGTTTGCACAGTATCGGATCCACTGAAGCTTTCTTT
v_gene: TRBV11-2; j_gene: TRBJ1-4; abundance: -; d_gene: TRBD1; CDR3aa: CASSSQGMEEKLFF; CDR3nt: TGTGCCAGCAGCTCACAGGGGATGGAGGAAAAACTGTTTTTT
v_gene: TRBV7-9; j_gene: TRBJ1-5; abundance: -; d_gene: -; CDR3aa: CASSSGGEPQHF; CDR3nt: TGTGCCAGCAGCTCGGGAGGTGAGCCCCAGCATTTT
v_gene: TRBV5-1; j_gene: TRBJ1-2; abundance: -; d_gene: -; CDR3aa: CASRDNREGYGYTF; CDR3nt: TGCGCCAGCAGAGATAATCGGGAAGGCTATGGCTACACCTTC
v_gene: TRBV4-2; j_gene: TRBJ1-5; abundance: -; d_gene: TRBD1; CDR3aa: CASSQGRGGLQPQHF; CDR3nt: TGTGCCAGCAGCCAAGGGAGAGGGGGCTTGCAGCCCCAGCATTTT
v_gene: TRBV28; j_gene: TRBJ2-1; abundance: -; d_gene: TRBD2; CDR3aa: CASSFDPLAGGHNNEQFF; CDR3nt: TGTGCCAGCAGTTTTGACCCCTTAGCGGGGGGCCACAACAATGAGCAGTTCTTC
v_gene: TRBV28; j_gene: TRBJ1-1; abundance: -; d_gene: TRBD1; CDR3aa: CASSFGQEGTEAFF; CDR3nt: TGTGCCAGCAGTTTTGGACAGGAGGGCACTGAAGCTTTCTTT
v_gene: TRBV7-9; j_gene: TRBJ2-7; abundance: -; d_gene: TRBD1; CDR3aa: CASSLAGQGRTYEQYF; CDR3nt: TGTGCCAGCAGCTTAGCGGGACAGGGGCGCACCTACGAGCAGTACTTC
v_gene: TRBV4-1; j_gene: TRBJ2-3; abundance: -; d_gene: -; CDR3aa: CASSQEGASTDTQYF; CDR3nt: TGCGCCAGCAGCCAAGAAGGGGCTAGCACAGATACGCAGTATTTT
v_gene: TRBV18; j_gene: TRBJ1-5; abundance: -; d_gene: -; CDR3aa: CASSPPVGEDGNQPQHF; CDR3nt: TGTGCCAGCTCACCACCGGTTGGGGAGGATGGCAATCAGCCCCAGCATTTT
v_gene: TRBV7-9; j_gene: TRBJ2-2; abundance: -; d_gene: -; CDR3aa: CASVRSGNTGELFF; CDR3nt: TGTGCCAGCGTCCGGTCCGGGAACACCGGGGAGCTGTTTTTT